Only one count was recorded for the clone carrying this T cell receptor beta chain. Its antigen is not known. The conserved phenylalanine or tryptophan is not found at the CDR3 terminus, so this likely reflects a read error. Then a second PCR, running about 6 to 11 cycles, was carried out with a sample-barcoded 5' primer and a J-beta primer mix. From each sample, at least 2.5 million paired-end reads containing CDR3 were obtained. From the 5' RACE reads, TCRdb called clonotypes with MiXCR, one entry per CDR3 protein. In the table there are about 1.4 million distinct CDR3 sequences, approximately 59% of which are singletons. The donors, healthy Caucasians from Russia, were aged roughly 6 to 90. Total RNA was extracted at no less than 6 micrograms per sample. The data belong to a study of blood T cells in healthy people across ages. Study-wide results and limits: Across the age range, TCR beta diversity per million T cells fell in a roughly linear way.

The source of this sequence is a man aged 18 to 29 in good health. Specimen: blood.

The CDR3 DNA reads TGTGCCAGCAGTCGAAGCGGGAACTACGAGCAGTACTTA. Amino acids: CASSRSGNYEQYL. The V and J genes are TRBV6-2 or TRBV6-3 and TRBJ2-7, with 7 positions matching TRBD2. Per germline, CDR1 MNHEY and CDR2 SVGEGT. Trimming removed 5 bases from V and 3 bases from J; junction bases left unmatched: 4. The CDR3 runs 13 residues.